This T cell receptor (beta chain) comes out of a study of blood T cell repertoires in COVID-19. The CDR3 has 15 amino acids. Germline-derived CDR1 and CDR2 are SQVTM and ANQGSEA. Losses at the gene ends were 6 bases for V and 11 bases for J; bases not matched to a gene: 21. This study enrolled people aged about 18 to 95 from roughly 22 US geographic areas. In the study's own analysis: Scientists estimated how many nucleated cells there were by amplifying reference gene primers. This table comes from immunoSEQ multiplex PCR, and its TCRdb copy is limited to in-frame clones, with some not included. Clone size and the V and J calls come from that table; the DNA yielded D and trimming. Of 400,000 to 550,000 clones listed, 70% to 90% were seen once; the top ten hold roughly 1.8%.

V is TRBV29-1 and J is TRBJ1-1, with 7 bases matching TRBD1. The TCR comes from a woman between 18 and 29 years old with acute COVID-19. Material for sequencing was PBMCs or T cells enriched from blood (not recorded which). Here the CDR3 reads CSVPGREGAGPVAFF. The CDR3 DNA is TGCAGCGTCCCCGGGAGGGAGGGGGCCGGACCAGTTGCTTTCTTT. The full variable domain, its missing parts supplied by reference TRBV29-1 and TRBJ1-1, is SAVISQKPSRDICQRGTSLTIQCQVDSQVTMMFWYRQQPGQSLTLIATANQGSEATYESGFVIDKFPISRPNLTFSTLTVSNMSPEDSSIYLCSVPGREGAGPVAFFGQGTRLTVV.